These 28 T cell receptor beta chains originate from one sample sequenced in a study of OX40 agonist ivuxolimab in advanced cancers. Repertoires were generated with immunoSEQ multiplex PCR, while TCRdb's copy carries only in-frame clones and drops some. The table has around 150,000 clones, about nine tenths seen once. The sequenced sample was CD4+ or CD8+ T cells sorted from blood, obtained in a trial of the OX40 agonist ivuxolimab. These receptors all come from an adult with an advanced solid tumor such as melanoma, head and neck, liver or kidney cancer.

V is TRBV25-1 and J is TRBJ2-2, with D unresolved. V lost 5 bases, J lost 8 bases, and 6 bases lay in between. The CDR3 consists of 11 residues. CDR1 and CDR2 (germline): MGHDK, SYGVNS. This CDR3 is CASSNQGELFF. The CDR3 nucleotides read TGTGCCAGCAGTAACCAGGGGGAGCTGTTTTTT. Complete variable domain (other parts from reference TRBV25-1 and TRBJ2-2): EADIYQTPRYLVIGTGKKITLECSQTMGHDKMYWYQQDPGMELHLIHYSYGVNSTEKGDLSSESTVSRIRTEHFPLTLESARPSHTSQYLCASSNQGELFFGEGSRLTVL.

The chain couples TRBV7-9 to TRBJ2-3; D uncertain. CDR3 length: 12 residues. CDR1 is SEHNR and CDR2 is FQNEAQ in the germline V gene (reference sequence). V lost 4 bases and J lost 2, with 4 bases in between. This CDR3 is CASSSSTDTQYF. CDR3 DNA sequence: TGTGCCAGCAGCTCCTCCACAGATACGCAGTATTTT.

Comment on this clone: The sample holds other DNA sequences that translate to the same CDR3. As DNA, the CDR3 is TGTGCCAGTAGTATGGGTACAGGGGGATACGAGCAGTACTTC. It codes for CASSMGTGGYEQYF. V gene TRBV19 combines with J gene TRBJ2-7, with TRBD1 identical over 8 bases. The CDR3 is 14 amino acids. Germline V CDR1 and CDR2: LNHDA, SQIVND (reference sequence). Trimming removed 3 bases from V and 4 bases from J; junction bases left unmatched: 5.

The chain carries TRBV6-1 and TRBJ1-3; D call uncertain. Looked up from germline, CDR1 is MNHNS and CDR2 is SASEGT. The CDR3 runs 15 residues. The V end was cut by 5 bases, the J end by 9 bases, with 20 bases between. CDR3 nucleotides: TGTGCCAGCAGTCCTCCCGACCTAGTTGGAGGCACCATATATTTT. It specifies CASSPPDLVGGTIYF.

The V gene is TRBV28, the J gene TRBJ1-5; D possibly corresponds to TRBD1 (5 bases). The CDR3 extends over 15 amino acids. V was pared by 6 bases and J by 1 base, with 13 bases between. The germline gives CDR1 MDHEN, CDR2 SYDVKM. This CDR3 reads CASRPGAGSNQPQHF. CDR3 in DNA: TGTGCCAGCAGACCCGGGGCAGGGAGCAATCAGCCCCAGCATTTT. The full variable domain, rest sourced from reference TRBV28 and TRBJ1-5, is DVKVTQSSRYLVKRTGEKVFLECVQDMDHENMFWYRQDPGLGLRLIYFSYDVKMKEKGDIPEGYSVSREKKERFSLILESASTNQTSMYLCASRPGAGSNQPQHFGDGTRLSIL.

In this sample, this clone turned up once. This sequence joins TRBV15 and TRBJ1-4; D gene unclear. CDR1 LNHNV and CDR2 YYDKDF come from the germline V gene (reference sequence). This CDR3 region has 17 residues. The germline V and J ends were trimmed by 2 bases and 5 bases, with 18 bases remaining between them. CDR3 region: CATSRTRTLRANEKLFF. CDR3 nucleotide sequence: TGTGCCACCAGCAGAACCCGGACCCTTAGGGCGAATGAAAAACTGTTTTTT.

The chain carries TRBV6-5 and TRBJ2-7, with TRBD1 as a possible D gene (6 bases). V dropped 3 bases and J dropped 5 bases, with 20 bases sitting between them. This CDR3 spans 16 amino acids. The germline CDR1 and CDR2 sequences are MNHEY and SVGAGI. CDR3 protein: CASSYQGYPKPHEQYF. As DNA, the CDR3 is TGTGCCAGCAGTTATCAGGGGTACCCAAAACCCCACGAGCAGTACTTC.

The chain recombines TRBV5-1 with TRBJ1-1; D uncertain. The CDR3 contains 15 residues. Looked up from germline, CDR1 is SGHRS and CDR2 is YFSETQ. The V end lost 4 bases, the J end lost 1 base, and 14 bases lay between the germline ends. DNA for the CDR3: TGCGCCAGCAGCATTCACCCGCCTGGGAACACTGAAGCTTTCTTT. Translation gives CASSIHPPGNTEAFF.

The chain uses TRBV5-1 and TRBJ2-4; 11 bases align to TRBD2. CDR1 SGHRS and CDR2 YFSETQ come from the germline V gene. The length of the CDR3 is 15 residues. The J segment lost 4 bases and the V segment lost 4 bases, leaving 4 bases of the junction unmatched. The CDR3 protein is CASSPGTSGKNIQYF. As DNA, the CDR3 is TGCGCCAGCAGCCCAGGGACTAGCGGTAAAAACATTCAGTACTTC.

The chain employs TRBV5-4 and TRBJ2-5; 7 nucleotides align to TRBD1. Germline V lookup: CDR1 SGHNT, CDR2 YYREEE (reference sequence). The CDR3 is 14 amino acids. Unmatched junction bases numbered 3, after V lost 0 bases and J lost 4 bases. CDR3 bases: TGTGCCAGCAGCTTGGACAGGGGAAGAGAGACCCAGTACTTC. It translates to CASSLDRGRETQYF.

The rearrangement links TRBV4-2 to TRBJ1-5; 7 bases match TRBD1. Germline CDR1 is LGHNA and CDR2 is YNFKEQ. The J segment lost 4 bases and the V segment lost 0 bases, leaving 3 bases of the junction unmatched. The CDR3 sequence is 15 residues long. For the CDR3, the DNA is TGTGCCAGCAGCCAAGAGGGCAGGGGGAATCAGCCCCAGCATTTT. Translated: CASSQEGRGNQPQHF.

This clone was detected only a few times. The chain couples TRBV15 to TRBJ1-5, with D possibly matching TRBD1 (5 bases). The CDR3 runs to 15 residues. Germline values: CDR1 LNHNV, CDR2 YYDKDF (reference sequence). Trimming left V 0 bases short and J 6 bases short, with 12 bases between. The CDR3 DNA sequence: TGTGCCACCAGCAGAGATCCCCCCCAGGGTCAGCCCCAGCATTTT. It is translated as CATSRDPPQGQPQHF.

The J gene is TRBJ2-7, the V gene TRBV12-2. TRBV12-2 is an annotated pseudogene. The CDR3 totals 13 residues. This CDR3 is CASRPHVAYEQYF. The CDR3 DNA is TGTGCAAGTCGCCCCCACGTGGCCTACGAGCAGTACTTC.

The V and J genes are TRBV7-8 and TRBJ1-1, with a possible D match to TRBD1 (6 bases). The CDR3 spans 17 residues. Trimming removed 7 bases from V and 0 bases from J, with 21 bases in between. Germline V gene lookup returns CDR1 SGHVS and CDR2 FQNEAQ. CDR3 residues: CASTLKGGLPLNTEAFF. As DNA, the CDR3 is TGTGCCAGCACTCTGAAAGGGGGTCTGCCCCTGAACACTGAAGCTTTCTTT. Full variable domain (remainder filled in from reference TRBV7-8 and TRBJ1-1): GAGVSQSPRYKVAKRGQDVALRCDPISGHVSLFWYQQALGQGPEFLTYFQNEAQLDKSGLPSDRFFAERPEGSVSTLKIQRTQQEDSAVYLCASTLKGGLPLNTEAFFGQGTRLTVV.

The V and J genes are TRBV29-1 and TRBJ2-5; no definite D call. The CDR3 has 11 residues. The germline V gene encodes CDR1 SQVTM and CDR2 ANQGSEA. Trimming cost V 3 bases and J 1 base, with 3 bases left between them. CDR3 amino acids: CSVDFQETQYF. CDR3 nucleotide sequence: TGCAGCGTTGATTTCCAAGAGACCCAGTACTTC.

V and J are TRBV5-8 and TRBJ2-7; D ambiguous. Germline CDR1 SGHTS, CDR2 YDEGEE. V was trimmed by 1 base and J by 4 bases, leaving 15 bases between them. CDR3 length equals 15 residues. The chain's CDR3 is CASSLFRAETYEQYF. CDR3 nucleotide sequence: TGTGCCAGCAGCTTGTTCCGGGCGGAGACTTACGAGCAGTACTTC.

The V and J genes are TRBV10-3 and TRBJ1-2; weak D call: TRBD1 (6 bases). The CDR3 is 12 residues long. CDR1 and CDR2 from the germline V gene are ENHRY and SYGVKD. Trimming removed 6 bases at V and 5 bases at J, with 10 bases between. The chain's CDR3 is CAISSQGYGYTF. The CDR3 DNA reads as TGTGCCATCAGCTCCCAGGGGTATGGCTACACCTTC.

This clone is large. The V and J genes are TRBV7-6 and TRBJ2-1, with 11 bases fitting TRBD1. The CDR3 contains 13 residues. Germline V gene sequence: CDR1 SGHVS, CDR2 FNYEAQ. V lost 3 bases, J lost 9 bases, and 1 base stayed unmatched. The CDR3 DNA reads TGTGCCAGCAGCTTGGGGACAGGGGGTGAGCAGTTCTTC. Its translation: CASSLGTGGEQFF.

The DNA for the CDR3 is TGTGCCAGCTCACCACCGCACCGCGGTAACTATGGCTACACCTTC. Amino acid sequence: CASSPPHRGNYGYTF. This rearrangement joins TRBV18 to TRBJ1-2; D unresolved. The germline V and J ends were trimmed by 0 bases and 1 base, with 9 bases remaining between them. CDR3 length: 15 residues. Germline V gives CDR1 KGHSH, CDR2 LQKENI.

This chain links TRBV10-3 with TRBJ1-2, with 8 bases matching TRBD1. J gave up 8 bases and V 3 bases, and 8 bases lay outside the gene matches. The V gene's germline CDR1 is ENHRY and CDR2 SYGVKD. There are 14 residues in the CDR3. The CDR3 sequence: CAISDPLQGAGYTF. CDR3 nucleotides: TGTGCCATCAGTGACCCACTCCAGGGGGCAGGCTACACCTTC.

The chain combines TRBV28 with TRBJ1-4, with TRBD1 matching over 8 bases. Germline CDR1 is MDHEN and CDR2 is SYDVKM. J gave up 5 bases and V 8 bases, and 10 bases lay outside the gene matches. This CDR3 is 15 amino acids long. The CDR3 loop reads CASRLLTGDNEKLFF. The CDR3 bases are TGTGCCAGCCGCCTCCTGACAGGGGACAATGAAAAACTGTTTTTT.

V gene TRBV4-1 combines with J gene TRBJ1-5; TRBD1 agrees at 7 bases. The V gene end was trimmed by 3 bases and the J gene end by 5 bases; junction bases not matched to a gene: 4. The CDR3 contains 14 residues. CDR1 and CDR2 from the germline V gene are MGHRA and YSYEKL. CDR3 DNA: TGCGCCAGCAGCCACTTAGACAGGGATCAGCCCCAGCATTTT. Its translation is CASSHLDRDQPQHF.

This chain connects TRBV28 to TRBJ2-3; D unresolved. The CDR3 runs 15 residues. Germline V gene sequence: CDR1 MDHEN, CDR2 SYDVKM. Between the trimmed V and J ends, which lost 5 bases and 1 base, there was a span of 13 bases. The CDR3, as DNA: TGTGCCAGCAGTCCAACTGCCTTGGGCACAGATACGCAGTATTTT. As protein: CASSPTALGTDTQYF.

This rearrangement joins TRBV27 to TRBJ2-1; 14 bases align to TRBD2. Losses at the gene ends were 7 bases for V and 8 bases for J; bases not matched to a gene: 13. This CDR3 has 17 amino acids. Per germline, CDR1 MNHEY and CDR2 SMNVEV (reference sequence). The CDR3 DNA is TGTGCCAGCAATACGGGACTAGCGGGAGTTAATGGCTATGAGCAGTTCTTC. It codes for CASNTGLAGVNGYEQFF.

The CDR3 bases are TGTGCCAGCAGAACGAGAGAGAACACTGAAGCTTTCTTT. Translating gives CASRTRENTEAFF. The V and J genes are TRBV27 and TRBJ1-1; no definite D call. The V end was cut by 6 bases, the J end by 1 base, with 9 bases between. Germline assignment: CDR1 MNHEY and CDR2 SMNVEV (reference sequence). CDR3 length: 13 residues.

The chain links TRBV6-6 to TRBJ1-3; D is uncertain. CDR3 length equals 16 residues. Germline CDR1 and CDR2: MNHNY and SVGAGI (reference sequence). V lost 2 bases, J lost 2 bases, and 13 bases lay in between. The CDR3 reads CASSYRVELAGNTIYF. The CDR3 DNA follows: TGTGCCAGCAGTTACCGAGTCGAACTGGCTGGAAACACCATATATTTT.

This sequence joins TRBV27 and TRBJ2-7; no firm D call. V lost 5 bases and J 7 bases, leaving 12 bases between the germline ends. The V gene's germline CDR1 is MNHEY and CDR2 SMNVEV (reference sequence). The CDR3 has 12 residues. Written as DNA, the CDR3 is TGTGCCAGCAGTCCCGAGTACGGGGAGCAGTACTTC. Protein product: CASSPEYGEQYF.

This clone has just one count. V is TRBV28 and J is TRBJ2-1, with no clear D. CDR1 and CDR2 from the germline V gene are MDHEN and SYDVKM. The CDR3 has 12 residues. Trimming stripped 2 bases from V and 9 bases from J, with 8 bases between. DNA for the CDR3: TGTGCCAGCAGTTTAAAAGTCCGTGAGCAGTTCTTC. Its translation is CASSLKVREQFF. The full variable domain, with the rest looked up from reference TRBV28 and TRBJ2-1, is DVKVTQSSRYLVKRTGEKVFLECVQDMDHENMFWYRQDPGLGLRLIYFSYDVKMKEKGDIPEGYSVSREKKERFSLILESASTNQTSMYLCASSLKVREQFFGPGTRLTVL.